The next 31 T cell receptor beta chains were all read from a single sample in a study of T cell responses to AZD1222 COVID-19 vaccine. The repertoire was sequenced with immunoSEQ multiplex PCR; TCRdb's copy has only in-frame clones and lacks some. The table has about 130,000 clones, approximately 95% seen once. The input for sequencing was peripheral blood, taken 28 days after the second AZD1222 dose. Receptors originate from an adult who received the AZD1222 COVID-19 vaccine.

The CDR3 DNA sequence: TGTGCCAGCTCGTCCGACAGGGACTATGGCTACACCTTC. It codes for CASSSDRDYGYTF. The rearrangement uses TRBV18 and TRBJ1-2; TRBD1 agrees at 7 bases. CDR1 and CDR2 from the germline V gene are KGHSH and LQKENI. The CDR3 runs to 13 residues. J gave up 3 bases and V 6 bases, and 4 bases lay outside the gene matches.

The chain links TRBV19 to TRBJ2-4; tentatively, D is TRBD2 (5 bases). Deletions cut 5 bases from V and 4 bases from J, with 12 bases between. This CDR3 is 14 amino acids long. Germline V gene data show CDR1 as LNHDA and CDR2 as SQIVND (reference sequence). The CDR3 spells CASSLLTTKNIQYF. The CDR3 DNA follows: TGTGCCAGTAGTCTTTTGACTACTAAAAACATTCAGTACTTC.

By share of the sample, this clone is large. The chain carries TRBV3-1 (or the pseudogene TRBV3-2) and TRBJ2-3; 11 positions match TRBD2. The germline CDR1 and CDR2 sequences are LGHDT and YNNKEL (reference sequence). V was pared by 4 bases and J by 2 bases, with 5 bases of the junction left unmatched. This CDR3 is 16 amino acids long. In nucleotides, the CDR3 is TGTGCCAGCAGCCTGGATAGCGGGGGGGCCACAGATACGCAGTATTTT. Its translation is CASSLDSGGATDTQYF.

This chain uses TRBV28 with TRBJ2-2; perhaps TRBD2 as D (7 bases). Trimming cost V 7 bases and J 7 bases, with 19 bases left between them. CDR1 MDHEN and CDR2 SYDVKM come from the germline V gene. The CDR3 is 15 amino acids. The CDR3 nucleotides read TGTGCCAGCACTGACAACGGGGGGCTTAGCGGGGAGCTGTTTTTT. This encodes CASTDNGGLSGELFF.

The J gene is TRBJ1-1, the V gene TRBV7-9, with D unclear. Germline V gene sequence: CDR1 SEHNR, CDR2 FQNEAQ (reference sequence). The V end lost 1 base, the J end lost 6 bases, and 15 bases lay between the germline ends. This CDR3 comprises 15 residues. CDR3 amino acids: CASSLVVGGVPEAFF. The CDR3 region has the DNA TGTGCCAGCAGCTTAGTAGTCGGCGGCGTCCCTGAAGCTTTCTTT.

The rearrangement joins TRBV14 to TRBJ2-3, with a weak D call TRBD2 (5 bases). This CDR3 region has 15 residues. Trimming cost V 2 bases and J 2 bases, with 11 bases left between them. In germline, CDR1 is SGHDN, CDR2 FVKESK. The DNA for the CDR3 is TGTGCCAGCAGCCAACGGGCGGGCCCCACAGATACGCAGTATTTT. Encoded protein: CASSQRAGPTDTQYF.

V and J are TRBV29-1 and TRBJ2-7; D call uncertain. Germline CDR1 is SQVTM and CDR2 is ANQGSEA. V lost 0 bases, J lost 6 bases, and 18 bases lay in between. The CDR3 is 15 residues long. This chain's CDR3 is CSVEDATPKRFEQYF. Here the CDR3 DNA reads TGCAGCGTTGAAGATGCGACACCAAAGAGATTCGAGCAGTACTTC.

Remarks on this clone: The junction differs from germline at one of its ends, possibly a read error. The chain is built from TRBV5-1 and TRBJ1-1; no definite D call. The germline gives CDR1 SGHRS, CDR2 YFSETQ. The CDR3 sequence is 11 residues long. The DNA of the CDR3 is TGCGCCAGCAGCTTGGACATTGAGCGGGTCTTT. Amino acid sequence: CASSLDIERVF.

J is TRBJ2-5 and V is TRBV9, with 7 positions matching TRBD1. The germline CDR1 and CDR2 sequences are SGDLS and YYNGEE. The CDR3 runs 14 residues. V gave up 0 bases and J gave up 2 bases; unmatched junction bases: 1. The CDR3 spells CASSVGQGQETQYF. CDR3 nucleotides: TGTGCCAGCAGCGTAGGACAGGGACAAGAGACCCAGTACTTC.

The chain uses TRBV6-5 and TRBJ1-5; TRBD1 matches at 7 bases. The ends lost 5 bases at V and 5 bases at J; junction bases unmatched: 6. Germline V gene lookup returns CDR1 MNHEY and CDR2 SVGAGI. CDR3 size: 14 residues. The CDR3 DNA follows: TGTGCCAGCAGTAGGACAGGTCTGCATCAGCCCCAGCATTTT. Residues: CASSRTGLHQPQHF.

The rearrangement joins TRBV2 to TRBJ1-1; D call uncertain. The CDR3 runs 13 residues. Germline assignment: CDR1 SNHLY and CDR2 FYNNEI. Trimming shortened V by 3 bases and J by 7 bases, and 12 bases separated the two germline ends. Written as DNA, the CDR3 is TGTGCCAGCAGTGACTTGGAGGGCAATGAAGCTTTCTTT. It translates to CASSDLEGNEAFF.

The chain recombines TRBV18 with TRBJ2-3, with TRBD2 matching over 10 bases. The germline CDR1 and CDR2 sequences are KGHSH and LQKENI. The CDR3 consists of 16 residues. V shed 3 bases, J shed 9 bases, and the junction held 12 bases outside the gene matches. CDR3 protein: CASSPNSGGLIWTQYF. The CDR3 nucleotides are TGTGCCAGCTCACCTAATAGCGGGGGGTTGATATGGACGCAGTATTTT.

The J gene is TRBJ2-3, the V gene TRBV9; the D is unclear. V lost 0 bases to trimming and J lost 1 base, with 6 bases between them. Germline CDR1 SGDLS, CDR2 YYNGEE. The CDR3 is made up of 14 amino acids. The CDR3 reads CASSVGPRTDTQYF. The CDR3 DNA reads TGTGCCAGCAGCGTAGGACCACGCACAGATACGCAGTATTTT. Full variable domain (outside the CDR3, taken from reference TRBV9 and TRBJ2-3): DSGVTQTPKHLITATGQRVTLRCSPRSGDLSVYWYQQSLDQGLQFLIQYYNGEERAKGNILERFSAQQFPDLHSELNLSSLELGDSALYFCASSVGPRTDTQYFGPGTRLTVL.

CDR3 nucleotide sequence: TGTGCCAGTAGTATATCCGGGACCCAGTACTTC. Translation gives CASSISGTQYF. This rearrangement joins TRBV19 to TRBJ2-7, with no clear D. The J call may be mistaken, given a closer DNA end match to TRBJ2-5. The CDR3 is 11 amino acids. Germline loops: CDR1 LNHDA, CDR2 SQIVND (reference sequence).

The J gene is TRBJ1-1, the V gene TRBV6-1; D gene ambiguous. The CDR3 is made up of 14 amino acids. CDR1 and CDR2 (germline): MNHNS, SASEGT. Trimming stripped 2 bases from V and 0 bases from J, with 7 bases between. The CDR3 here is CASSEFRLNTEAFF. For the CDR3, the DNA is TGTGCCAGCAGTGAATTCCGGTTGAACACTGAAGCTTTCTTT.

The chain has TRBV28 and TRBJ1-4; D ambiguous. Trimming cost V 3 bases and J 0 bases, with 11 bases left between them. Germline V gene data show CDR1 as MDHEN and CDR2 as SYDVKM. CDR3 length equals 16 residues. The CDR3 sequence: CASSFTPRATNEKLFF. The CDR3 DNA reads TGTGCCAGCAGTTTTACCCCACGCGCAACTAATGAAAAACTGTTTTTT.

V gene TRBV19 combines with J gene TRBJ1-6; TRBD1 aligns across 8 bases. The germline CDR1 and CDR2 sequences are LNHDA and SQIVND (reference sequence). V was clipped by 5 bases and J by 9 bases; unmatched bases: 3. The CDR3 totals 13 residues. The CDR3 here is CASSETGVSPLHF. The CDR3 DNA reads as TGTGCCAGTAGTGAGACAGGGGTTTCACCCCTCCACTTT.

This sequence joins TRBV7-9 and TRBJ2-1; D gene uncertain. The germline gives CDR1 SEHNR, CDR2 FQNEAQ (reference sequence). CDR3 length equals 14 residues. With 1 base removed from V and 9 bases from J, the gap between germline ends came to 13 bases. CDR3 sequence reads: CASSLDLVATEQFF. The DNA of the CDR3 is TGTGCCAGCAGCTTAGACTTAGTGGCCACTGAGCAGTTCTTC. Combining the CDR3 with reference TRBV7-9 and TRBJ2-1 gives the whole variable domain DTGVSQNPRHKITKRGQNVTFRCDPISEHNRLYWYRQTLGQGPEFLTYFQNEAQLEKSRLLSDRFSAERPKGSFSTLEIQRTEQGDSAMYLCASSLDLVATEQFFGPGTRLTVL.

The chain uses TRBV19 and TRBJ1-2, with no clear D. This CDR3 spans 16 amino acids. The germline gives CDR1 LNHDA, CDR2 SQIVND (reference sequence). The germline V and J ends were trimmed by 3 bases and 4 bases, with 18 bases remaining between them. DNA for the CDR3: TGTGCCAGTAGTATTGATGGGGTCGGGGTCGGCTATGGCTACACCTTC. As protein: CASSIDGVGVGYGYTF.

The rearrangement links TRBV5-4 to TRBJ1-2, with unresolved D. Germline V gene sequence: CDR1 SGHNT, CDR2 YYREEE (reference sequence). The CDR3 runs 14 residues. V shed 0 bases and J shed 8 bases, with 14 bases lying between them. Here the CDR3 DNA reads TGTGCCAGCAGCTTGGGAGAGGGTTTAGGGGGCTACACCTTC. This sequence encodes CASSLGEGLGGYTF.

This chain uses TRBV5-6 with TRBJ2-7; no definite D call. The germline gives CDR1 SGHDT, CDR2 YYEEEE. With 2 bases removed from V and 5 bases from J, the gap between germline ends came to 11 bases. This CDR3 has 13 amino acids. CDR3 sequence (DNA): TGTGCCAGCAGCTTCCGGCACGCTAACGAGCAGTACTTC. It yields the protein CASSFRHANEQYF. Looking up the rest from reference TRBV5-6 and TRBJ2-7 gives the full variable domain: DAGVTQSPTHLIKTRGQQVTLRCSPKSGHDTVSWYQQALGQGPQFIFQYYEEEERQRGNFPDRFSGHQFPNYSSELNVNALLLGDSALYLCASSFRHANEQYFGPGTRLTVT.

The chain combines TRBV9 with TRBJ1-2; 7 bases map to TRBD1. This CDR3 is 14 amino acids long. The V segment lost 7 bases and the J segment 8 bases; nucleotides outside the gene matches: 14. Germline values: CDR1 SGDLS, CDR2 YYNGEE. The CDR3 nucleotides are TGTGCCAGCTCCGGGACAGTTAGCGGGGTGGGCTACACCTTC. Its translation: CASSGTVSGVGYTF.

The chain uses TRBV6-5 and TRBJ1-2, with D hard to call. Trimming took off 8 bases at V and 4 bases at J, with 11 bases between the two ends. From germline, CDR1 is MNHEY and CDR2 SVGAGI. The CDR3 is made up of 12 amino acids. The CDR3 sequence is CASSSVFYGYTF. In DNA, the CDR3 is TGTGCCAGCTCCAGCGTCTTCTATGGCTACACCTTC.

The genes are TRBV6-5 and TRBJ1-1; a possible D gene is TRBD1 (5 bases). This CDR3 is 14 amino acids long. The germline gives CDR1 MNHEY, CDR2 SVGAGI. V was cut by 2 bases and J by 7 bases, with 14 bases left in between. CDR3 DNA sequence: TGTGCCAGCAGTTACGGGGGAGGGTTAAGTGAAGCTTTCTTT. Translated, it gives CASSYGGGLSEAFF.

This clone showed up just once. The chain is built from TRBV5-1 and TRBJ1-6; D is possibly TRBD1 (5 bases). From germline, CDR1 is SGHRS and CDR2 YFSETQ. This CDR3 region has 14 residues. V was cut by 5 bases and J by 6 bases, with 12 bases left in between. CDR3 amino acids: CASSPQRGNSPLHF. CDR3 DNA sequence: TGCGCCAGCAGTCCCCAGAGGGGTAATTCACCCCTCCACTTT. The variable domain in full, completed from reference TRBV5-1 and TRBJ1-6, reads KAGVTQTPRYLIKTRGQQVTLSCSPISGHRSVSWYQQTPGQGLQFLFEYFSETQRNKGNFPGRFSGRQFSNSRSEMNVSTLELGDSALYLCASSPQRGNSPLHFGNGTRLTVT.

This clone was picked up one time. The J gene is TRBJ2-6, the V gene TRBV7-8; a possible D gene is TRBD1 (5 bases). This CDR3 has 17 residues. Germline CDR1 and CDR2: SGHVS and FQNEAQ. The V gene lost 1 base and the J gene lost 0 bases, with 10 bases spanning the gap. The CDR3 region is CASSLVRVSSGANVLTF. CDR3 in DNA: TGTGCCAGCAGCTTAGTCAGGGTTAGCTCTGGGGCCAACGTCCTGACTTTC. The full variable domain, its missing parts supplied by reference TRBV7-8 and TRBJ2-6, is GAGVSQSPRYKVAKRGQDVALRCDPISGHVSLFWYQQALGQGPEFLTYFQNEAQLDKSGLPSDRFFAERPEGSVSTLKIQRTQQEDSAVYLCASSLVRVSSGANVLTFGAGSRLTVL.

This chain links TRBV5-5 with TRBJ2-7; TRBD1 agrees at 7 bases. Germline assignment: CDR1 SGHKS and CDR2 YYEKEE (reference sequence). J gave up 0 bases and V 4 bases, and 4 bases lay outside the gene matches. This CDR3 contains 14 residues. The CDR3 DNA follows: TGTGCCAGCAGCCTGACAGGGAACTCCTACGAGCAGTACTTC. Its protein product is CASSLTGNSYEQYF.

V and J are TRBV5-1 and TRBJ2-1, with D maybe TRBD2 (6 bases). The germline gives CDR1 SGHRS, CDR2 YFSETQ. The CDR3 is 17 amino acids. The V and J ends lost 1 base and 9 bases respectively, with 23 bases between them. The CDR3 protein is CASSLSPGGQGGGEQFF. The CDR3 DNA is TGCGCCAGCAGCTTGTCCCCAGGAGGGCAGGGTGGGGGTGAGCAGTTCTTC.

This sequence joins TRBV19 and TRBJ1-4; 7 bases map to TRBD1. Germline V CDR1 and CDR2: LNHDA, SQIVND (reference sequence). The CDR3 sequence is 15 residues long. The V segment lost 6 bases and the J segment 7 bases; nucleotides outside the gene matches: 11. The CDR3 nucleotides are TGTGCCAGTAGGACCCGACAGGGAAGAATTGAAAAACTGTTTTTT. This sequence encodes CASRTRQGRIEKLFF.

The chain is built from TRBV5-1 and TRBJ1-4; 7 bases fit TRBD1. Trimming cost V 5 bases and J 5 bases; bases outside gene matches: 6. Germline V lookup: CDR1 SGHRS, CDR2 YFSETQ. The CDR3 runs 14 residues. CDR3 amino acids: CASRGDRANEKLFF. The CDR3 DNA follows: TGCGCCAGCAGGGGCGACAGGGCCAATGAAAAACTGTTTTTT.

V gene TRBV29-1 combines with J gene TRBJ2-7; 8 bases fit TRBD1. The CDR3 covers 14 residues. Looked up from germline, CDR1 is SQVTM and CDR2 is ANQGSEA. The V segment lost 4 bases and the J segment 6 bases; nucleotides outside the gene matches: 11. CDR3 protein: CSVAPNQGAGEQYF. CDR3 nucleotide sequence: TGCAGCGTTGCCCCAAACCAGGGGGCGGGCGAGCAGTACTTC.